These 22 T cell receptor beta chains came from one sample sequenced in a study of cytomegalovirus exposure and HLA in healthy donors. PCR involved 60 Vbeta and 13 Jbeta primers. The repertoire was sequenced with immunoSEQ multiplex PCR; TCRdb's copy has only in-frame clones and lacks some. This table has roughly 90,000 clones, around 82% appearing once. Sequenced sample: PBMCs. These receptors all stem from a man aged 30 to 45 in good health and CMV-seropositive.

The rearrangement uses TRBV5-1 and TRBJ1-1; perhaps TRBD1 as D (6 bases). This CDR3 has 15 residues. CDR1 is SGHRS, CDR2 YFSETQ, per germline. Trimming removed 4 bases at V and 0 bases at J, with 13 bases between. The CDR3 spells CASSLDSPMNTEAFF. CDR3 in DNA: TGCGCCAGCAGCCTGGACAGCCCCATGAACACTGAAGCTTTCTTT.

V gene TRBV28 combines with J gene TRBJ2-5; 7 bases agree with TRBD2. Trimming took 3 bases from V and 5 from J; bases not matched to a gene: 9. Germline assignment: CDR1 MDHEN and CDR2 SYDVKM. The CDR3 has 15 residues. This chain's CDR3 is CASSFLKRDLETQYF. The DNA of the CDR3 is TGTGCCAGCAGTTTTCTGAAGCGGGATTTGGAGACCCAGTACTTC.

CDR3 residues: CASSFQDRPYGYTF. The CDR3 nucleotides read TGTGCCAGCAGCTTCCAGGATAGACCTTATGGCTACACCTTC. The chain recombines TRBV5-4 with TRBJ1-2; D remains unclear. This CDR3 is 14 amino acids long. Per germline, CDR1 SGHNT and CDR2 YYREEE (reference sequence). V was pared by 2 bases and J by 5 bases, with 13 bases between.

This chain uses TRBV7-9 with TRBJ1-1, with TRBD1 matching 12 bases. The CDR3 is made up of 14 amino acids. Losses at the gene ends were 5 bases for V and 11 bases for J; bases not matched to a gene: 9. Looked up from germline, CDR1 is SEHNR and CDR2 is FQNEAQ (reference sequence). CDR3 amino acids: CASSLNLGTGGAFF. The CDR3 DNA is TGTGCCAGCAGCCTCAACCTCGGGACAGGGGGCGCTTTCTTT.

This chain connects TRBV5-5 to TRBJ1-4, with 8 bases identical to TRBD1. The CDR3 has 15 residues. With 4 bases clipped from V and 8 bases from J, the junction kept 10 bases outside the gene matches. Germline V gene sequence: CDR1 SGHKS, CDR2 YYEKEE (reference sequence). DNA for the CDR3: TGTGCCAGCAGCCCGGACAGGGCCAATAGGGAAAAACTGTTTTTT. The encoded protein is CASSPDRANREKLFF.

V usage is TRBV2 and J usage is TRBJ2-5; 10 nucleotides line up with TRBD2. The DNA end is more similar to TRBJ2-7, so the J call may be wrong. Germline lookup yields CDR1 SNHLY and CDR2 FYNNEI. This CDR3 spans 16 amino acids. Here the CDR3 reads CASSPGGASGSYEQYF. CDR3 nucleotide sequence: TGTGCCAGCAGTCCCGGCGGAGCTAGCGGGAGTTACGAGCAGTACTTC.

CDR3 bases: TGTGCCAGCAGTGCCGACAGCAAGCAGTTCTTC. Its translation is CASSADSKQFF. The chain uses TRBV6-1 and TRBJ2-1; D might be TRBD1 (5 bases). The CDR3 length is 11 residues. Trimming left V 4 bases short and J 11 bases short, with 9 bases between. Germline V lookup: CDR1 MNHNS, CDR2 SASEGT.

The chain is built from TRBV7-2 and TRBJ2-7, with unresolved D. V was cut by 3 bases and J by 0 bases, with 12 bases left in between. This CDR3 region has 15 residues. From germline, CDR1 is SGHTA and CDR2 FQGNSA. The CDR3 DNA reads as TGTGCCAGCAGCTTGCTAGTTTCCAGCTCCTACGAGCAGTACTTC. Translation: CASSLLVSSSYEQYF. Together with reference TRBV7-2 and TRBJ2-7, the CDR3 gives the full variable domain: GAGVSQSPSNKVTEKGKDVELRCDPISGHTALYWYRQSLGQGLEFLIYFQGNSAPDKSGLPSDRFSAERTGGSVSTLTIQRTQQEDSAVYLCASSLLVSSSYEQYFGPGTRLTVT.

The rearrangement joins TRBV2 to TRBJ2-5; tentative D call: TRBD2 (5 bases). Germline V gives CDR1 SNHLY, CDR2 FYNNEI. CDR3 length: 11 amino acids. Trimming removed 8 bases at V and 7 bases at J, with 11 bases between. CDR3 sequence: CASFGRGTQYF. In DNA, the CDR3 is TGTGCCAGCTTCGGCCGGGGGACCCAGTACTTC. Based on the CDR3 plus reference TRBV2 and TRBJ2-5, the full variable domain is EPEVTQTPSHQVTQMGQEVILRCVPISNHLYFYWYRQILGQKVEFLVSFYNNEISEKSEIFDDQFSVERPDGSNFTLKIRSTKLEDSAMYFCASFGRGTQYFGPGTRLLVL.

This clone was seen a single time. The V and J genes are TRBV28 and TRBJ2-2; 7 positions agree with TRBD2. This CDR3 region has 16 residues. V was clipped by 5 bases and J by 4 bases; unmatched bases: 10. Germline V gene lookup returns CDR1 MDHEN and CDR2 SYDVKM. The CDR3 DNA sequence: TGTGCCAGCAGTCCACGGGGGGACCGACTCACCGGGGAGCTGTTTTTT. It is translated as CASSPRGDRLTGELFF.

The chain couples TRBV18 to TRBJ2-7; TRBD2 matches at 10 bases. Germline-derived CDR1 and CDR2 are KGHSH and LQKENI. The CDR3 consists of 15 residues. J gave up 2 bases and V 1 base, and 2 bases lay outside the gene matches. The CDR3 DNA follows: TGTGCCAGCTCACCACGGACTAGCGGAACCTACGAGCAGTACTTC. Its translation is CASSPRTSGTYEQYF.

V is TRBV15 and J is TRBJ2-7, with 9 bases fitting TRBD2. Germline CDR1 LNHNV, CDR2 YYDKDF (reference sequence). With 0 bases clipped from V and 1 base from J, the junction kept 1 base outside the gene matches. The CDR3 length is 15 residues. The DNA of the CDR3 is TGTGCCACCAGCAGAGAGGCGGGAGGGTCCTACGAGCAGTACTTC. Encoded protein: CATSREAGGSYEQYF. The variable domain in full, completed from reference TRBV15 and TRBJ2-7, reads DAMVIQNPRYQVTQFGKPVTLSCSQTLNHNVMYWYQQKSSQAPKLLFHYYDKDFNNEADTPDNFQSRRPNTSFCFLDIRSPGLGDTAMYLCATSREAGGSYEQYFGPGTRLTVT.

V usage is TRBV15 and J usage is TRBJ2-2; no clear D. The CDR3 loop spans 12 amino acids. V shed 0 bases and J shed 12 bases, with 8 bases lying between them. Germline V CDR1 and CDR2: LNHNV, YYDKDF (reference sequence). CDR3 residues: CATSRESVKLFF. The CDR3 coding sequence is TGTGCCACCAGCAGAGAATCGGTGAAGCTGTTTTTT.

The chain carries TRBV7-9 and TRBJ2-7; maybe TRBD1 (5 bases). CDR1 is SEHNR, CDR2 FQNEAQ, per germline (reference sequence). The CDR3 is 14 amino acids. Trimming removed 3 bases from V and 1 base from J, with 10 bases in between. In DNA, the CDR3 is TGTGCCAGCAGCTTGGCGACAGTTTCCTACGAGCAGTACTTC. Encoded protein: CASSLATVSYEQYF.

The chain combines TRBV6-1 with TRBJ1-4; TRBD1 agrees at 9 bases. The germline V gene encodes CDR1 MNHNS and CDR2 SASEGT. This CDR3 is 15 amino acids long. Trimming at V came to 7 bases and at J to 8 bases, leaving 11 bases not matched to a gene. This CDR3 is CASMGQGSAGEKLFF. The CDR3 DNA sequence: TGTGCCAGCATGGGACAGGGCTCCGCGGGAGAAAAACTGTTTTTT.

The chain links TRBV6-1 to TRBJ2-7, with 9 bases identical to TRBD1. The trim removed 5 bases at V and 6 bases at J, leaving 8 bases unmatched. CDR1 is MNHNS, CDR2 SASEGT, per germline. The CDR3 loop spans 14 amino acids. The CDR3 nucleotides are TGTGCCAGCAGTTTTACAGGGGGCCGGGTCGAGCAGTACTTC. The encoded protein is CASSFTGGRVEQYF.

V gene TRBV28 combines with J gene TRBJ1-4, with 10 positions matching TRBD1. This CDR3 comprises 13 residues. V trimming: 5 bases; J trimming: 6 bases; junction bases outside the gene matches: 0. Germline values: CDR1 MDHEN, CDR2 SYDVKM. The CDR3 DNA reads as TGTGCCAGCAGTGACAGGGGGCATGAAAAACTGTTTTTT. It encodes CASSDRGHEKLFF.

This rearrangement joins TRBV6-5 to TRBJ1-5, with TRBD1 as a possible D gene (6 bases). The germline V gene encodes CDR1 MNHEY and CDR2 SVGAGI. V was pared by 6 bases and J by 4 bases, with 10 bases between. The CDR3 has 13 amino acids. The CDR3: CASSGGQNQPQHF. CDR3 in DNA: TGTGCCAGCAGCGGCGGACAGAATCAGCCCCAGCATTTT.

This clone came up a few times. V and J are TRBV4-3 and TRBJ2-1; D gene uncertain. CDR1 is LGHNA and CDR2 is YSLEER in the germline V gene. Trimming left V 4 bases short and J 0 bases short, with 13 bases between. The CDR3 is made up of 16 amino acids. In DNA form, the CDR3 reads TGCGCCAGCAGCCTCACCAGCCGGAGCTCCTACAATGAGCAGTTCTTC. Translated: CASSLTSRSSYNEQFF.

The J gene is TRBJ2-2, the V gene TRBV5-1, with 7 bases identical to TRBD1. This CDR3 has 14 amino acids. The V gene end was trimmed by 0 bases and the J gene end by 6 bases; junction bases not matched to a gene: 2. Germline V gene sequence: CDR1 SGHRS, CDR2 YFSETQ. The CDR3 sequence is CASSLGQGAGELFF. DNA for the CDR3: TGCGCCAGCAGCTTGGGACAGGGCGCCGGGGAGCTGTTTTTT.

This clone was counted only a few times. V gene TRBV4-1 combines with J gene TRBJ2-7; TRBD2 matches at 7 bases. Losses at the gene ends were 2 bases for V and 0 bases for J; bases not matched to a gene: 4. The germline V gene has CDR1 MGHRA and CDR2 YSYEKL. The CDR3 consists of 15 residues. The CDR3 reads CASSQTSASSYEQYF. The CDR3 DNA follows: TGCGCCAGCAGCCAAACTAGCGCCAGCTCCTACGAGCAGTACTTC.

The V and J genes are TRBV5-6 and TRBJ2-5; D unresolved. Trimming removed 0 bases from V and 1 base from J, with 7 bases in between. Germline V gene sequence: CDR1 SGHDT, CDR2 YYEEEE. This CDR3 has 14 residues. The CDR3, as DNA: TGTGCCAGCAGCTTGGCCGGAGTCCAAGAGACCCAGTACTTC. The encoded protein is CASSLAGVQETQYF.